A single sample is the source of the 27 T cell receptor beta chains below, sequenced in a study of T cell changes during pregnancy in multiple sclerosis. The repertoire was sequenced with immunoSEQ multiplex PCR; TCRdb's copy has only in-frame clones and lacks some. The table shows fewer than 110,000 clones, with more than 85% occurring only once. The sequencing here drew on peripheral blood, taken in the second trimester of pregnancy. Every receptor here comes from a female donor with multiple sclerosis, enrolled in a pregnancy study.

The chain carries TRBV2 and TRBJ1-5; the D gene is possibly TRBD1 (6 bases). Trimming cost V 6 bases and J 0 bases, with 12 bases left between them. CDR1 and CDR2 (germline): SNHLY, FYNNEI. CDR3 size: 15 residues. The CDR3 here is CASRGTRNSNQPQHF. The CDR3 nucleotides read TGTGCCAGCAGGGGGACACGGAATAGCAATCAGCCCCAGCATTTT.

This rearrangement joins TRBV6-1 to TRBJ2-7; 10 nucleotides line up with TRBD2. Germline V gene sequence: CDR1 MNHNS, CDR2 SASEGT. CDR3 length: 14 amino acids. Germline trimming cut 3 bases from V and 5 bases from J; bases unmatched to any gene: 4. The CDR3 protein is CASSDTSGINEQYF. The DNA of the CDR3 is TGTGCCAGCAGTGATACTAGCGGGATTAACGAGCAGTACTTC.

The chain is built from TRBV7-3 and TRBJ2-2; D ambiguous. Germline assignment: CDR1 SGHTA and CDR2 FQGTGA. The CDR3 extends over 18 amino acids. The ends were cut back, 1 base at V and 4 bases at J, with 19 bases in the middle. The CDR3 protein is CASSLNGAGPDVTGELFF. Written as DNA, the CDR3 is TGTGCCAGCAGCTTAAACGGCGCAGGCCCAGATGTCACCGGGGAGCTGTTTTTT. The whole variable domain, remainder taken from reference TRBV7-3 and TRBJ2-2, is GAGVSQTPSNKVTEKGKYVELRCDPISGHTALYWYRQSLGQGPEFLIYFQGTGAADDSGLPNDRFFAVRPEGSVSTLKIQRTERGDSAVYLCASSLNGAGPDVTGELFFGEGSRLTVL.

The genes are TRBV5-1 and TRBJ2-2; 7 bases match TRBD2. The CDR3 runs to 15 residues. Losses at the gene ends were 0 bases for V and 3 bases for J; bases not matched to a gene: 2. In germline, CDR1 is SGHRS, CDR2 YFSETQ. The CDR3: CASSLAGGDTGELFF. In DNA, the CDR3 is TGCGCCAGCAGCTTGGCGGGAGGCGACACCGGGGAGCTGTTTTTT.

The chain is built from TRBV14 and TRBJ2-6; TRBD1 agrees at 8 bases. V lost 0 bases to trimming and J lost 1 base; unmatched junction nucleotides: 11. The CDR3 has 20 amino acids. The germline CDR1 and CDR2 sequences are SGHDN and FVKESK. CDR3 loop: CASSQDWVSQGASGANVLTF. DNA for the CDR3: TGTGCCAGCAGCCAAGATTGGGTTAGCCAGGGGGCGTCTGGGGCCAACGTCCTGACTTTC.

This clone was observed a single time. The chain recombines TRBV15 with TRBJ1-5; D remains ambiguous. From germline, CDR1 is LNHNV and CDR2 YYDKDF (reference sequence). This CDR3 region has 14 residues. Trimming took off 8 bases at V and 0 bases at J, with 11 bases between the two ends. CDR3 sequence: CATGGSNSNQPQHF. The CDR3 DNA reads TGTGCCACCGGAGGATCGAATAGCAATCAGCCCCAGCATTTT.

V gene TRBV10-2 combines with J gene TRBJ2-7; D might be TRBD1 (5 bases). This CDR3 spans 14 amino acids. Germline CDR1 is WSHSY and CDR2 is SAAADI. Between the trimmed V and J ends, which lost 3 bases and 6 bases, there was a span of 15 bases. The CDR3 DNA sequence: TGCGCCAGCAGTGATAGGGCAGGGTCGAGCGAGCAGTACTTC. It specifies CASSDRAGSSEQYF.

V usage is TRBV7-2 and J usage is TRBJ2-1; perhaps TRBD2 as D (6 bases). There are 15 residues in the CDR3. Per germline, CDR1 SGHTA and CDR2 FQGNSA. Trimming took 5 bases from V and 9 from J, leaving 20 bases between them. Here the CDR3 reads CASSLAAGPTIEQFF. CDR3 nucleotides: TGTGCCAGCAGCCTTGCGGCGGGACCCACAATTGAGCAGTTCTTC. Using reference TRBV7-2 and TRBJ2-1 for the parts outside the CDR3, the full variable domain is GAGVSQSPSNKVTEKGKDVELRCDPISGHTALYWYRQSLGQGLEFLIYFQGNSAPDKSGLPSDRFSAERTGGSVSTLTIQRTQQEDSAVYLCASSLAAGPTIEQFFGPGTRLTVL.

CDR3 in DNA: TGTGCCAGTAGTATAAGGTCGGGACAAGAGCAGTTCTTC. Its translation: CASSIRSGQEQFF. V usage is TRBV19 and J usage is TRBJ2-1, with D possibly TRBD1 on 6 matching bases. The CDR3 spans 13 residues. The V gene's germline CDR1 is LNHDA and CDR2 SQIVND (reference sequence). V lost 2 bases to trimming and J lost 10 bases, with 12 bases between them.

V usage is TRBV5-1 and J usage is TRBJ2-7; 7 positions match TRBD2. CDR3 length: 15 amino acids. Per the germline V gene, CDR1 is SGHRS and CDR2 is YFSETQ. J gave up 3 bases and V 0 bases, and 6 bases lay outside the gene matches. DNA of the CDR3: TGCGCCAGCAGCTTGGCCCCAGCGGGAAGCTACGAGCAGTACTTC. Its protein is CASSLAPAGSYEQYF.

The chain joins TRBV7-2 to TRBJ2-7; D is uncertain. The ends were cut back, 1 base at V and 4 bases at J, with 11 bases in the middle. The CDR3 has 14 residues. In germline, CDR1 is SGHTA, CDR2 FQGNSA. The CDR3 protein is CASSLVPYRYEQYF. The CDR3 DNA reads as TGTGCCAGCAGCTTAGTTCCCTACCGATACGAGCAGTACTTC.

This chain joins TRBV28 and TRBJ2-2; D remains ambiguous. The CDR3 contains 14 residues. V lost 6 bases and J 1 base, leaving 9 bases between the germline ends. Germline values: CDR1 MDHEN, CDR2 SYDVKM. The DNA for the CDR3 is TGTGCCAGCAGCACAGATAGGAACACCGGGGAGCTGTTTTTT. Its translation is CASSTDRNTGELFF.

The chain carries TRBV23-1 and TRBJ1-5; D remains ambiguous. TRBV23-1 is labeled an ORF, and its function is uncertain. This CDR3 is 16 amino acids long. V dropped 5 bases and J dropped 0 bases, with 14 bases sitting between them. The CDR3 is CASSTPLANSNQPQHF. The CDR3 DNA follows: TGCGCCAGCAGTACCCCTCTGGCCAATAGCAATCAGCCCCAGCATTTT.

The chain carries TRBV30 and TRBJ1-5; D perhaps matches TRBD1 (6 bases). CDR3 length: 16 residues. The germline V gene encodes CDR1 GTSNPN and CDR2 SVGIG (reference sequence). V was trimmed by 5 bases and J by 1 base, leaving 18 bases between them. The CDR3 DNA reads as TGTGCCTGGGGTGGGGGGCCCAAGGGAAGCAATCAGCCCCAGCATTTT. It encodes CAWGGGPKGSNQPQHF.

V gene TRBV4-3 combines with J gene TRBJ1-2; D gene ambiguous. Trimming removed 0 bases at V and 1 base at J, with 9 bases between. The germline V gene has CDR1 LGHNA and CDR2 YSLEER. This CDR3 comprises 15 residues. CDR3 region: CASSQDYGLNYGYTF. CDR3 coding DNA: TGCGCCAGCAGCCAAGATTACGGACTTAACTATGGCTACACCTTC.

This chain uses TRBV10-3 with TRBJ2-7, with D maybe TRBD1 (5 bases). Deletions cut 6 bases from V and 4 bases from J, with 16 bases between. There are 14 residues in the CDR3. CDR1 and CDR2 (germline): ENHRY, SYGVKD. Written as DNA, the CDR3 is TGTGCCATCAGAGGGTGGGGCAGGTCATACGAGCAGTACTTC. This encodes CAIRGWGRSYEQYF.

In the case of this clone: A junction end diverges from the germline sequence, so it may reflect a read error. The chain joins TRBV7-2 to TRBJ2-4, with D perhaps TRBD1 (5 bases). The CDR3 spans 12 residues. CDR1 SGHTA and CDR2 FQGNSA come from the germline V gene. CDR3 nucleotide sequence: TGTGCCAGCAGCCAACAGGTGACTGAGCCCACCTTC. Its protein is CASSQQVTEPTF.

This chain uses TRBV7-2 with TRBJ1-1; 9 bases line up with TRBD1. This CDR3 region has 16 residues. Looked up from germline, CDR1 is SGHTA and CDR2 is FQGNSA. V lost 5 bases to trimming and J lost 7 bases; unmatched junction nucleotides: 14. The CDR3 loop is CASSQPSGQGRGEAFF. In DNA, the CDR3 is TGTGCCAGCAGCCAACCAAGCGGACAGGGGAGGGGTGAAGCTTTCTTT.

The J gene is TRBJ2-5, the V gene TRBV28, with TRBD1 identical over 8 bases. Germline CDR1 reads MDHEN; CDR2 reads SYDVKM. J was trimmed by 4 bases and V by 6 bases; bases with no gene match: 19. The CDR3 is 18 residues long. The CDR3 sequence: CASSLRLRDRRPRETQYF. The CDR3 nucleotides are TGTGCCAGCAGCCTCAGACTCCGGGACAGGCGCCCCAGAGAGACCCAGTACTTC.

This clone was seen just once. This chain joins TRBV7-9 and TRBJ2-7; 7 nucleotides align to TRBD1. CDR3 length: 13 amino acids. The ends lost 5 bases at V and 5 bases at J; junction bases unmatched: 6. CDR1 and CDR2 from the germline V gene are SEHNR and FQNEAQ (reference sequence). CDR3 in amino acids: CASSPGQFHEQYF. The CDR3 DNA is TGTGCCAGCAGCCCGGGACAGTTCCACGAGCAGTACTTC.

The CDR3 sequence is CASSQEQGPFDGYTF. For the CDR3, the DNA is TGTGCCAGCAGCCAAGAACAGGGCCCCTTTGATGGCTACACCTTC. V usage is TRBV4-2 and J usage is TRBJ1-2, with D possibly TRBD1 on 6 matching bases. Germline V gene data show CDR1 as LGHNA and CDR2 as YNFKEQ. There are 15 residues in the CDR3. Trimming removed 0 bases from V and 6 bases from J, with 14 bases in between.

CDR3: CASSYWAGTNYGYTF. CDR3 DNA: TGTGCCAGCAGTTACTGGGCAGGCACGAACTATGGCTACACCTTC. This sequence joins TRBV6-5 and TRBJ1-2, with D uncertain. The CDR3 length is 15 residues. Between the trimmed V and J ends, which lost 1 base and 2 bases, there was a span of 11 bases. The germline gives CDR1 MNHEY, CDR2 SVGAGI.

This sequence joins TRBV27 and TRBJ1-2; D is unresolved. Germline V gene data show CDR1 as MNHEY and CDR2 as SMNVEV (reference sequence). V dropped 0 bases and J dropped 1 base, with 6 bases sitting between them. This CDR3 is built from 14 residues. The CDR3 loop reads CASSLSWHNYGYTF. The CDR3 DNA follows: TGTGCCAGCAGTTTATCTTGGCATAACTATGGCTACACCTTC.

This clone was observed a handful of times. The chain is built from TRBV7-8 and TRBJ2-7, with TRBD2 matching 7 bases. J lost 2 bases, V lost 5 bases, and 9 bases had no gene match. This CDR3 comprises 15 residues. Germline V gene sequence: CDR1 SGHVS, CDR2 FQNEAQ. CDR3 DNA: TGTGCCAGCAGCCCTGGCGGGGGTCAGACCTACGAGCAGTACTTC. This sequence encodes CASSPGGGQTYEQYF.

V usage is TRBV7-3 and J usage is TRBJ2-1; 10 nucleotides agree with TRBD2. The CDR3 covers 17 residues. Germline trimming cut 5 bases from V and 9 bases from J; bases unmatched to any gene: 16. CDR1 is SGHTA and CDR2 is FQGTGA in the germline V gene. The CDR3 DNA sequence: TGTGCCAGCAGCCTGTTAGCGGGAGGCGCGGTTAGGCGTGAGCAGTTCTTC. Translation gives CASSLLAGGAVRREQFF.

The chain uses TRBV28 and TRBJ2-7; D perhaps matches TRBD2 (6 bases). The CDR3 extends over 12 amino acids. Trimming left V 3 bases short and J 6 bases short, with 9 bases between. The V gene's germline CDR1 is MDHEN and CDR2 SYDVKM. CDR3 coding DNA: TGTGCCAGCAGTTTGGGTAGCGGCGAGCAGTACTTC. It specifies CASSLGSGEQYF.

This sequence joins TRBV19 and TRBJ2-5, with 10 positions matching TRBD2. The V gene's germline CDR1 is LNHDA and CDR2 SQIVND (reference sequence). V was pared by 4 bases and J by 4 bases, with 3 bases of the junction left unmatched. CDR3 length equals 14 residues. The CDR3 DNA sequence: TGTGCCAGTAGTACCCTAGCGGGAGCAGAGACCCAGTACTTC. The encoded protein is CASSTLAGAETQYF.